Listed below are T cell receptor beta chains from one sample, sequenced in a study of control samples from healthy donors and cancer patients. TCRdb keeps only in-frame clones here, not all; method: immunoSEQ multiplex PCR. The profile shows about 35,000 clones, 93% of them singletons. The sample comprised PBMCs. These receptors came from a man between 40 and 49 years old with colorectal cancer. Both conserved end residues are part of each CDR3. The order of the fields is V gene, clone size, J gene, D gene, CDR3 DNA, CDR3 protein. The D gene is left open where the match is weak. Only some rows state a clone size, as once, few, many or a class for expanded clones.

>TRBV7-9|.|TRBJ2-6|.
TGTGCCAGCAGCTTAAGTCCCGGATCTGGGGCCAACGTCCTGACTTTC
CASSLSPGSGANVLTF
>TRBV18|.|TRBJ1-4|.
TGTGCCAGCTCACCCCTTCCAGGGGAGGGGGAAAAACTGTTTTTT
CASSPLPGEGEKLFF
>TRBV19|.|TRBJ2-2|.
TGTGCCAGTAGTTTGACTTCTTTGAACACCGGGGAGCTGTTTTTT
CASSLTSLNTGELFF
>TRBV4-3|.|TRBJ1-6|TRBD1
TGCGCCAGCAGCCAAGAATTTGGGACAGGGAAGAGCTACTCACCCCTCCACTTT
CASSQEFGTGKSYSPLHF
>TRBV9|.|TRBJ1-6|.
TGTGCCAGCAGCCCCCCCCGCGGCTCAAATTCACCCCTCCACTTT
CASSPPRGSNSPLHF
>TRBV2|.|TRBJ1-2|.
TGTGCCAGCAGGGTCATCTTCCCCGGCTACACCTTC
CASRVIFPGYTF
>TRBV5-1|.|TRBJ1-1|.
TGCGCCAGCGCCGAACCCGACACTGAAGCTTTCTTT
CASAEPDTEAFF
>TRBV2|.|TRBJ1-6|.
TGTGCCAGCAGTGCTCTCGACAGTGTAAGTTCACCCCTCCACTTT
CASSALDSVSSPLHF
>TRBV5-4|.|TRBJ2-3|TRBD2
TGTGCCAGCAGTTCGGGGGGACGGGGCACAGATACGCAGTATTTT
CASSSGGRGTDTQYF
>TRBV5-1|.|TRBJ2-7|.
TGCGCCAGCAGCTTGGAACAGGGTCCCTACGAGCAGTACTTC
CASSLEQGPYEQYF
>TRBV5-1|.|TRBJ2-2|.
TGCGCCAGCAGCTTAGTCACTTTTGACACCGGGGAGCTGTTTTTT
CASSLVTFDTGELFF
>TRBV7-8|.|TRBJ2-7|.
TGTGCCAGCAGCTTACCGACGGGGGCCTCCTACGAGCAGTACTTC
CASSLPTGASYEQYF
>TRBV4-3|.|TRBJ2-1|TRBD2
TGCGCCAGCAGCCAAGAGGCCCTAGCGGGGGGTGTAAATGAGCAGTTCTTC
CASSQEALAGGVNEQFF
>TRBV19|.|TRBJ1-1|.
TGTGCCAGTACCGGGGGGCCTGAAGCTTTCTTT
CASTGGPEAFF
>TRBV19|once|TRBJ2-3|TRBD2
TGTGCCAGTAGTTATTCCCCCTTGGGTAGCGGGGTTTTGAGTACGCAGTATTTT
CASSYSPLGSGVLSTQYF
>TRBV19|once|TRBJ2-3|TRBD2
TGTGCCAGTAGTATAGGGGACTATTCGAGTACGCAGTATTTT
CASSIGDYSSTQYF
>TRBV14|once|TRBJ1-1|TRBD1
TGTGCCAGCAGCCAGGCTGGACAGGGGAACACTGAAGCTTTCTTT
CASSQAGQGNTEAFF
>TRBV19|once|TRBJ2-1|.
TGTGCCACCTCGGACTGGGGGCTGTACAATGAGCAGTTCTTC
CATSDWGLYNEQFF
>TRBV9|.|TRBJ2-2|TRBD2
TGTGCCAGCAGCGGCTCCGGGACTAGCGGGGGACTCAATACCGGGGAGCTGTTTTTT
CASSGSGTSGGLNTGELFF
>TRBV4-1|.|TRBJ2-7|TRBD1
TGCGCCAGCAGCCAAGGACAGGGGGTAACGTGGGAGCAGTACTTC
CASSQGQGVTWEQYF
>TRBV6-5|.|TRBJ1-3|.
TGTGCCAGCAGGAAACGGACAGCTGGAAACACCATATATTTT
CASRKRTAGNTIYF
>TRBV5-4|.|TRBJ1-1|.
TGTGCCAGCAGCCCGGGCCGGACAACTGAAGCTTTCTTT
CASSPGRTTEAFF
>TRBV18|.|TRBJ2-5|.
TGTGCCAGCTCACCCCAACTCGGGGTGGGGTCGAAGACCCAGTACTTC
CASSPQLGVGSKTQYF
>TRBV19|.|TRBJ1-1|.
TGTGCCAGTAGTATAGTTTCCGGGACGAACACTGAAGCTTTCTTT
CASSIVSGTNTEAFF
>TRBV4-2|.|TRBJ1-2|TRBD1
TGTGCCAGCAGCTCACCGGGACAGGACAACTATGGCTACACCTTC
CASSSPGQDNYGYTF
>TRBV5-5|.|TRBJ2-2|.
TGTGCCAGCAGCTTGACTCTCCCGGAACTCACCGGGGAGCTGTTTTTT
CASSLTLPELTGELFF
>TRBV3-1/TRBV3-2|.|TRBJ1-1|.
TGTGCCAGCAGCCCTTCTAATCGGGGGTTGGATGAAGCTTTCTTT
CASSPSNRGLDEAFF
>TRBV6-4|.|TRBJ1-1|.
TGTGCCAGCACTCGTACTGAAGCTTTCTTT
CASTRTEAFF
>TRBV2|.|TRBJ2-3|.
TGTGCCAGCAGGGAAGAGGGGGATACGCAGTATTTT
CASREEGDTQYF
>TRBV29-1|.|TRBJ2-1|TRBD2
TGCAGCGTTGACCGTTACGCGGGGGGGCCGTACAATGAGCAGTTCTTC
CSVDRYAGGPYNEQFF
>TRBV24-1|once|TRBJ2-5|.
TGTGCCACCAGTGATTCCGGCAGGGGAGAGACCCAGTACTTC
CATSDSGRGETQYF